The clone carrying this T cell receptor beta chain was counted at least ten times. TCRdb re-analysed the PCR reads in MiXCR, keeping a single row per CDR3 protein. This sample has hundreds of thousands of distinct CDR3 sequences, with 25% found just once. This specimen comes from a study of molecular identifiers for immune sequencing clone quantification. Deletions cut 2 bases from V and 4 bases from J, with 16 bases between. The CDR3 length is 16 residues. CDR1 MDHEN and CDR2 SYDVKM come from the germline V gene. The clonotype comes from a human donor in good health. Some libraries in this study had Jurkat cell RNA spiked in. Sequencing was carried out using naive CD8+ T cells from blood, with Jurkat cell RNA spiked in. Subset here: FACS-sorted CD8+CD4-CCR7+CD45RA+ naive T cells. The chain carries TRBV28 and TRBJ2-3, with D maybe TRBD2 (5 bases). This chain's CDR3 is CASSLNGESGSDTQYF. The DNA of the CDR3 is TGTGCCAGCAGTTTAAATGGCGAGTCGGGGTCAGATACGCAGTATTTT.